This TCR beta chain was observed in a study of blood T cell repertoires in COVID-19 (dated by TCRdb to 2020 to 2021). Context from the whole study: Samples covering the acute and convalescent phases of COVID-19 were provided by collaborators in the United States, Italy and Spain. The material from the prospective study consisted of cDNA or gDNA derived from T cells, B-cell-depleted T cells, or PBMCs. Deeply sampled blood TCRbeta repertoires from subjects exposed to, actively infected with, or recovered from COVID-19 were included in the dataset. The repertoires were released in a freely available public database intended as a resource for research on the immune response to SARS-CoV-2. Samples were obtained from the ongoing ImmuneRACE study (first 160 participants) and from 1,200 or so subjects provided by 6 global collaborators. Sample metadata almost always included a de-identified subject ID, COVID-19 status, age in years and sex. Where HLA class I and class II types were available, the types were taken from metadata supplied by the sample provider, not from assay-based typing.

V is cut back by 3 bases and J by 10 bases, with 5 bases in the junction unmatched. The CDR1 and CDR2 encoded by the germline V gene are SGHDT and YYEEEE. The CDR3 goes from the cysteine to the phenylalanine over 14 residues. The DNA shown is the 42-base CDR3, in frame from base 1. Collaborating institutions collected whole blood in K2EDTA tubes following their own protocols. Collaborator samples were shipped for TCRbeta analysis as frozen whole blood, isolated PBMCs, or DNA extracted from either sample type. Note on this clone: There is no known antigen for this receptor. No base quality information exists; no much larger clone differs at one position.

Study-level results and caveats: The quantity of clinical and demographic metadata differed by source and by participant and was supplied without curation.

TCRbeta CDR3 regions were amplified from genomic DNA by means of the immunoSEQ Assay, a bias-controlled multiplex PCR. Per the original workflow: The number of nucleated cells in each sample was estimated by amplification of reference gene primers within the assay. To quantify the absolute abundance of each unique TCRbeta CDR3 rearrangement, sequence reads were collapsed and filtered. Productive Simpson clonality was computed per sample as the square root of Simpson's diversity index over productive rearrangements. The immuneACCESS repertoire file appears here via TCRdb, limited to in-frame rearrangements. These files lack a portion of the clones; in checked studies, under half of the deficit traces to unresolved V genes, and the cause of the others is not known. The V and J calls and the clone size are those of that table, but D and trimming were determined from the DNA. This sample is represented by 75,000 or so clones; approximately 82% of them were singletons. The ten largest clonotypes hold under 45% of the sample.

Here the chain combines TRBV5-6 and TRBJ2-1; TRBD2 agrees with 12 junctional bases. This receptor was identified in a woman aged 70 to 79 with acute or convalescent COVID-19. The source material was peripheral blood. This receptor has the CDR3 CASSYSGTSGEQFF. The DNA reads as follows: TGTGCCAGCAGCTATTCCGGGACTAGCGGGGAGCAGTTCTTC.